This is a list of T cell receptor beta chains from one sample in a study of PD-1 blockade in classical Hodgkin lymphoma. Here immunoSEQ multiplex PCR was the method, and the copy in TCRdb shows in-frame clones only, minus some. The sample lists roughly 12,000 clones, about 68% occurring once. Sequences were derived from peripheral blood mononuclear cells (PBMCs), sampled at baseline. The receptors were sampled from a human donor with classical Hodgkin lymphoma. Both conserved end residues are trimmed from each CDR3. Fields, in order: V gene, J gene, CDR3 protein.

TRBV19,TRBJ1-1,ASSIPRTANTEAF
TRBV23-1,TRBJ1-3,ASSPHPYTIY
TRBV19,TRBJ2-4,ASSIGGVLAKNIQY
TRBV5-1,TRBJ2-2,ASTPQPGDTGELF
TRBV2,TRBJ1-4,ASDRDGHNEKLF
TRBV5-1,TRBJ2-2,ASSLAFSLNTGELF
TRBV5-6,TRBJ2-7,ASSLQISLSGQY
TRBV19,TRBJ1-3,ASSRRSSAGNTIY
TRBV5-8,TRBJ2-1,ASSPLDHEQF
TRBV6-4,TRBJ1-6,ASSEDRGWSPLH
TRBV7-3,TRBJ2-3,ASRSPGTRTDTQY
TRBV5-6,TRBJ1-2,ASSPGPAIMYGYT
TRBV5-4,TRBJ2-5,ASAASGTGGETQY
TRBV30,TRBJ1-5,AWSSDRVRQPQH
TRBV7-7,TRBJ2-3,ASSLARRDTQY
TRBV11-2,TRBJ2-5,ASSPKALGALAQY
TRBV19,TRBJ2-7,ASSTTPGTGPYEQY
TRBV12-2,TRBJ1-2,ASRPGRPETGHYGYT
TRBV4-1,TRBJ2-1,ASSQDRATSGGPSSYNEQF
TRBV5-5,TRBJ2-2,ASSLEGTGELF
TRBV6-6,TRBJ2-1,ASALRGYDEQF
TRBV28,TRBJ2-3,ASSSAGSTGADTQY
TRBV2,TRBJ2-1,ASSEYPVGTGLEQF
TRBV5-4,TRBJ2-5,ASSLVRTTPGGTQY
TRBV27,TRBJ2-5,ASSLSGLARETQY
TRBV28,TRBJ2-7,ASSFRDFNEQY
TRBV27,TRBJ1-6,ASRGETYNSPLH
TRBV4-3,TRBJ1-6,ASSAQSTRDYYNSPLH
TRBV6-1,TRBJ1-2,ASSEAGAGTNYGYT
TRBV7-2,TRBJ2-5,ASSQDIGAGGETQY
TRBV6-6,TRBJ1-2,ASSYSSPQANYGYT
TRBV5-5,TRBJ1-1,ASSWTMAMNTEAF
TRBV6-1,TRBJ2-3,ASRPILGDGGTQY
TRBV7-9,TRBJ1-2,ASSSRAQTLNYGYT
TRBV21-1,TRBJ1-1,ASSSAIYTIRTEAF
TRBV5-1,TRBJ2-3,ASSLGGGGGRDTQY
TRBV18,TRBJ2-1,ASSPSSDEQF
TRBV7-2,TRBJ2-1,ASSIPGQGEREQF
TRBV27,TRBJ2-7,ASSSLGGRQYYEQY
TRBV7-3,TRBJ1-2,ASSLEGLGNYGYT
TRBV2,TRBJ2-3,ASSDRVTDTQY